The rows below give T cell receptor beta chains drawn from one sample of a study of beta chain features in type 1 diabetes. The protocol was immunoSEQ multiplex PCR, while the TCRdb copy is restricted to in-frame clones and leaves out a portion. Here the sample spans about 180,000 clones, about 12% being singletons. The sequenced sample consisted of central memory CD4+ T cells from blood. The receptors were gathered from a woman between 18 and 29 years old in good health. Both conserved end residues are part of each CDR3.

TRBJ1-1,TRBV9,12,CASSRDSRQAFF
TRBJ2-5,TRBV28,16,CASSLYRGAREETQYF
TRBJ2-7,TRBV25-1,14,CASRKAGDSGEQYF
TRBJ1-1,TRBV18,16,CASSPGTGGLSTEAFF
TRBJ2-3,TRBV7-2,16,CASSFAGTGVTDTQYF
TRBJ1-4,TRBV4-2,18,CASSQVVSDQGRNEKLFF
TRBJ1-1,TRBV11-2,15,CASSFGAGLNTEAFF
TRBJ1-1,TRBV5-1,15,CASSLGTDMNTEAFF
TRBJ1-5,TRBV30,15,CAWSSTGSGSQPQHF
TRBJ1-2,TRBV7-2,15,CASSLARVGGSGYTF
TRBJ2-3,TRBV4-1,14,CASSQDWHIDTQYF
TRBJ2-5,TRBV27,16,CASSRLAAGAQETQYF
TRBJ1-5,TRBV28,14,CASSPGGSNQPQHF
TRBJ2-1,TRBV11-2,15,CASSLDLRGRAGKFF
TRBJ2-4,TRBV4-2,16,CASSQPGLAGEDIQYF
TRBJ2-2,TRBV29-1,15,CSVGTGTANTGELFF
TRBJ1-1,TRBV29-1,12,CSVVAEGTEAFF
TRBJ2-1,TRBV6-6,13,CATRQGTYNEQFF
TRBJ2-2,TRBV5-5,14,CASSTRTSVGELFF
TRBJ1-5,TRBV27,14,CASRWRGLGQPQHF
TRBJ1-2,TRBV10-3,13,CASSLRVLSGYTF
TRBJ2-2,TRBV6-6,14,CASSTTGNTGELFF
TRBJ1-1,TRBV18,14,CASSPAAINTEAFF
TRBJ2-1,TRBV11-2,12,CASSLGVGEQFF
TRBJ1-5,TRBV28,16,CASTPVGRGRNQPQHF
TRBJ2-5,TRBV7-9,13,CASSLDTEETQYF
TRBJ2-5,TRBV6-5,16,CASSYSLGGGLETQYF
TRBJ2-3,TRBV9,15,CASSTSGGATDTQYF
TRBJ2-7,TRBV5-1,14,CASSLSTAGYEQYF
TRBJ1-5,TRBV30,14,CAWRQGGGGQPQHF
TRBJ2-1,TRBV5-6,11,CASSFTNKQFF
TRBJ1-2,TRBV7-9,14,CASSVDGNFYGYTF
TRBJ1-1,TRBV28,14,CASSQTTGNTEAFF
TRBJ2-1,TRBV25-1,15,CASSDDGRAGNEQFF
TRBJ2-1,TRBV2,13,CASRGTDYNEQFF
TRBJ2-5,TRBV7-3,13,CASSLAVPGTQYF
TRBJ2-1,TRBV7-9,16,CASSPPGLAGDNEQFF
TRBJ2-4,TRBV15,14,CATSLEAGSNIQYF
TRBJ2-5,TRBV29-1,15,CSVGLAGGEQETQYF
TRBJ2-2,TRBV5-1,15,CASSLSQGAPGELFF
TRBJ1-5,TRBV29-1,14,CSAGGGGNNQPQHF
TRBJ2-4,TRBV4-1,14,CASSQDPGRDIQYF
TRBJ2-6,TRBV6-5,16,CASSYSTGSGANVLTF
TRBJ2-1,TRBV4-3,13,CASSQFLDRAEFF
TRBJ2-3,TRBV7-3,14,CASSPTGSTDTQYF
TRBJ1-2,TRBV19,13,CASTAGDTYGYTF
TRBJ1-1,TRBV19,16,CASSFGPGGSGTEAFF
TRBJ2-3,TRBV30,14,CAWRKGEISDTQYF
TRBJ2-4,TRBV7-2,14,CASSFGQAKNIQYF
TRBJ2-3,TRBV7-2,13,CASSDRGWDTQYF
TRBJ2-3,TRBV7-3,13,CASSFSQTDTQYF
TRBJ2-7,TRBV30,12,CAGRDRGLEQYF
TRBJ2-7,TRBV27,16,CASSLGTSGSSYEQYF
TRBJ1-4,TRBV30,13,CAWSRQRNEKLFF
TRBJ1-5,TRBV19,15,CASSKGQGSNQPQHF